This is a list of T cell receptor beta chains from one sample in a study of shared T cell receptors in the human thymus. Libraries were prepared by immunoSEQ multiplex PCR; TCRdb keeps only in-frame clonotypes and omits some of them. The repertoire holds roughly 700,000 clones, with over 75% as singletons. The same data also contributed to another study, on human thymus T cells.

Material for sequencing was thymocytes. The source of these receptors is a boy under two years old with a congenital heart defect. CDR3s include the opening cysteine and the closing phenylalanine or tryptophan. A D gene is named only where the DNA matches it firmly. Where a row states a size, it is once, few, many or the class of an expanded clone; other rows omit it.

>TRBJ2-1|TRBV14|.|TRBD2
TGTGCCAGCAGCCACTCGGGACTAGAAAAGGTTGAGCAGTTCTTC
CASSHSGLEKVEQFF
>TRBJ2-7|TRBV6-1|.|TRBD2
TGTGCCAGCAGTGCATCCCACGGGACTAGCGGGAGAGGGGGCCTCTACGAGCAGTACTTC
CASSASHGTSGRGGLYEQYF
>TRBJ2-5|TRBV10-2|.|.
TGCGCCAGCAGGGGAGTTCATCGAGGAGGAGAGACCCAGTACTTC
CASRGVHRGGETQYF
>TRBJ2-7|TRBV5-1|.|TRBD1
TGCGCCAGCAGCTTGGGTCAGGGACAGTTCTACGAGCAGTACTTC
CASSLGQGQFYEQYF
>TRBJ1-2|TRBV7-9|.|TRBD1
TGTGCCAGCAGCTTGGCGGGACAGGGACTATGTGGCTACACCTTC
CASSLAGQGLCGYTF
>TRBJ2-2|TRBV5-1|.|.
TGCGCCAGCAGCCCTTTCAGTAGGCAGGGGCGAGGGACCGGGGAGCTGTTTTTT
CASSPFSRQGRGTGELFF
>TRBJ2-1|TRBV4-1|once|TRBD2
TGCGCCAGCAGCCAAGATAATCCTCCACTGACTAGCGGAAGCTCCTACAATGAGCAGTTCTTC
CASSQDNPPLTSGSSYNEQFF
>TRBJ2-1|TRBV29-1|.|TRBD2
TGCAGCGTTGAGGTGGGGGAGCGGGAGAGACGTCACAATGAGCAGTTCTTC
CSVEVGERERRHNEQFF
>TRBJ2-3|TRBV4-3|.|TRBD2
TGCGCCAGCAGCCAAGAGGGTGCCCACACCGGGACTAGCGGGAGGGTGGATACGCAGTATTTT
CASSQEGAHTGTSGRVDTQYF
>TRBJ2-1|TRBV4-3|.|.
TGCGCCAGCAGCCAAGATAGGGGCGCTACCAGCACCTACAATGAGCAGTTCTTC
CASSQDRGATSTYNEQFF
>TRBJ2-7|TRBV11-3|.|TRBD1
TGTGCCAGCAGCTTCCCCGGGACAGGGGCCCTCTACGAGCAGTACTTC
CASSFPGTGALYEQYF
>TRBJ2-2|TRBV4-2|.|TRBD2
TGTGCCAGCAGCCAGGGCTGTTTTACAGCGGGAGACCCCGGGGTCGGGGGGGAGCTGTTTTTT
CASSQGCFTAGDPGVGGELFF
>TRBJ1-1|TRBV19|few|.
TGTGCCAGTGGTGCCGTCGGAGCAGCCTACACTGAAGCTTTCTTT
CASGAVGAAYTEAFF
>TRBJ2-7|TRBV6-6|.|.
TGTGCCAGCAGGGTGGACAGTTCTCGGGACGAGCAGTACTTC
CASRVDSSRDEQYF
>TRBJ2-3|TRBV27|once|TRBD2
TGTGCCAGCAGTTTAGGTTATCCTCTAGCGGGAGTTAGAGATACGCAGTATTTT
CASSLGYPLAGVRDTQYF
>TRBJ2-7|TRBV19|few|.
TGTGCCAGTAGTATGGGGAGCTACGAGCAGTACTTC
CASSMGSYEQYF
>TRBJ1-1|TRBV6-5|.|.
TGTGCCAGCAGTTACCTGAGGGGGGGCACTGAAGCTTTCTTT
CASSYLRGGTEAFF
>TRBJ2-2|TRBV25-1|.|TRBD1
TGTGCCAGCAGTGACCGCCGGACAGGGGGAAGCACCGGGGAGCTGTTTTTT
CASSDRRTGGSTGELFF
>TRBJ2-7|TRBV27|.|TRBD2
TGTGCCAGCGCTAGACTAGCGTCAGGTCATTACGAGCAGTACTTC
CASARLASGHYEQYF
>TRBJ2-2|TRBV27|.|TRBD1
TGTGCCAGCACCTCCACTACCGGGACAGGGGACACCGGGGAGCTGTTTTTT
CASTSTTGTGDTGELFF
>TRBJ2-7|TRBV7-2|.|.
TGTGCCAGCAGCTTAGCCCGAGAGGAGGAGCAGTACTTC
CASSLAREEEQYF
>TRBJ2-2|TRBV27|.|TRBD1
TGTGCCAGCAGAAAGCAGGGGGCCGGGGAGCTGTTTTTT
CASRKQGAGELFF
>TRBJ1-5|TRBV15|.|.
TGTGCCACCAGCCCCCCCGGCAGCGATAGCAATCAGCCCCAGCATTTT
CATSPPGSDSNQPQHF
>TRBJ1-1|TRBV5-7|few|TRBD1
TGTGCCAGCAGCTTGGAGGACCTCGGACAGGGGGGCTCGAGGGATGAAGCTTTCTTT
CASSLEDLGQGGSRDEAFF
>TRBJ1-2|TRBV7-2|once|TRBD1
TGTGCCAGCAGACACCGCCTGAGGGGGCAGGGCTATGGCTACACCTTC
CASRHRLRGQGYGYTF
>TRBJ1-2|TRBV2|.|TRBD1
TGTGCCAGCAGCGATTGGGAGGTTGACAGGGGGCCGTATGGCTACACCTTC
CASSDWEVDRGPYGYTF
>TRBJ2-7|TRBV9|.|.
TGTGCCAGCAGCGTAGAGCCCTTATCCTACGAGCAGTACTTC
CASSVEPLSYEQYF
>TRBJ2-3|TRBV28|.|.
TGTGCCAGCAGTTTATTGGGGCGGATTAGCACAGATACGCAGTATTTT
CASSLLGRISTDTQYF
>TRBJ1-5|TRBV11-3|.|TRBD1
TGTGCCAGCAGCATTAGAAGGGACAGGGGGCCGGGGAGCAATCAGCCCCAGCATTTT
CASSIRRDRGPGSNQPQHF
>TRBJ2-7|TRBV4-1|.|.
TGCGCCAGCAGCCAAGGACGGGTCGGTTACGAGCAGTACTTC
CASSQGRVGYEQYF
>TRBJ2-3|TRBV28|.|.
TGTGCCAGCAGCTCTGCGACAGATACGCAGTATTTT
CASSSATDTQYF
>TRBJ2-7|TRBV5-6|few|.
TGTGCCAGCAGCTTGACCAACAACTCCTACGAGCAGTACTTC
CASSLTNNSYEQYF
>TRBJ1-4|TRBV14|.|.
TGTGCCAGCAGCCAAGATGTTCGGGCAACTAATGAAAAACTGTTTTTT
CASSQDVRATNEKLFF